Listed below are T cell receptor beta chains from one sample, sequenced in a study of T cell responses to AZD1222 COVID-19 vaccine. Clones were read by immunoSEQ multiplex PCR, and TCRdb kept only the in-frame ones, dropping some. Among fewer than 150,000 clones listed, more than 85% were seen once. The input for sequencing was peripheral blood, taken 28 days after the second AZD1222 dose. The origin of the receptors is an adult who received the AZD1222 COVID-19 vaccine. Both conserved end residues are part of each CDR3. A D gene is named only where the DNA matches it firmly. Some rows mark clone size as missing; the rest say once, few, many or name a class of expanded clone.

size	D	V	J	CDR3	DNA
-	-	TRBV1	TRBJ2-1	CTLLVEISDRCSYNEQFF	TGCACCCTCCTGGTTGAGATTAGCGACCGATGCTCCTACAATGAGCAGTTCTTC
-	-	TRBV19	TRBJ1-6	CASTSGAAGYNSPLHF	TGTGCCAGTACCAGCGGGGCAGCGGGGTATAATTCACCCCTCCACTTT
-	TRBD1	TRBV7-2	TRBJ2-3	CASSLGQGTDTQYF	TGTGCCAGCAGCCTGGGACAGGGTACAGATACGCAGTATTTT
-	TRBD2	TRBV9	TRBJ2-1	CASSAPRTSGTPYNEQFF	TGTGCCAGCAGCGCCCCCCGGACTAGCGGGACACCATACAATGAGCAGTTCTTC
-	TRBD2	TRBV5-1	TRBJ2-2	CASFHGEGPGELFF	TGCGCCAGCTTTCATGGGGAGGGCCCCGGGGAGCTGTTTTTT
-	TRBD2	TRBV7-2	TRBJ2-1	CASSITGTSFTSNEQFF	TGTGCCAGCAGCATTACCGGGACTAGTTTCACCTCCAATGAGCAGTTCTTC
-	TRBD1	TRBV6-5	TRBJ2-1	CASKTGTGVNNEQFF	TGTGCCAGCAAAACCGGGACAGGGGTAAACAATGAGCAGTTCTTC
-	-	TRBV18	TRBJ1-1	CASSPDTPRMNTEAFF	TGTGCCAGCTCACCTGACACGCCGAGAATGAACACTGAAGCTTTCTTT
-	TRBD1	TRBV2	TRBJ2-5	CASTRTGTYQETQYF	TGTGCCAGCACGCGGACAGGGACGTACCAAGAGACCCAGTACTTC
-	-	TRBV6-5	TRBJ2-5	CASSYSRRGETQYF	TGTGCCAGCAGTTACTCCCGCCGGGGAGAGACCCAGTACTTC
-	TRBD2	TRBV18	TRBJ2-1	CASSPGLAGYNEQFF	TGTGCCAGCTCACCAGGCCTAGCGGGTTACAATGAGCAGTTCTTC
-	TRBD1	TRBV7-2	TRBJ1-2	CASSPGQWRVGYTF	TGTGCCAGCAGCCCGGGACAGTGGAGAGTCGGCTACACCTTC
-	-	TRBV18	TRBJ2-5	CASSPPSRETQYF	TGTGCCAGCTCACCCCCAAGCCGCGAGACCCAGTACTTC
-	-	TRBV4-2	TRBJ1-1	CASSQGFGPGGSGFF	TGTGCCAGCAGCCAAGGCTTCGGGCCCGGGGGGTCCGGATTCTTT
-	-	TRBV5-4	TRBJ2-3	CASSLSTDTQYF	TGTGCCAGCAGCTTGAGTACAGATACGCAGTATTTT
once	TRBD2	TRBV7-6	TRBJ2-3	CASSLQGLSTDTQYF	TGTGCCAGCAGCTTACAGGGACTAAGCACAGATACGCAGTATTTT
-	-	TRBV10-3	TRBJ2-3	CAISGRESRGETDTQYF	TGTGCCATCAGTGGGAGAGAATCTAGAGGAGAGACAGATACGCAGTATTTT
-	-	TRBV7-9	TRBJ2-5	CASGSRNQETQYF	TGTGCCAGCGGATCACGGAATCAAGAGACCCAGTACTTC
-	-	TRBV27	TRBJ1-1	CASSLLAGAMNTEAFF	TGTGCCAGCAGTCTCCTCGCAGGGGCCATGAACACTGAAGCTTTCTTT
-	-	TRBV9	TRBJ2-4	CASSVDRENIQYF	TGTGCCAGCAGCGTTGACAGAGAAAACATTCAGTACTTC
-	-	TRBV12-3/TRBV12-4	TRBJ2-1	CASRTIYNNEQFF	TGTGCCAGCCGGACTATTTATAACAATGAGCAGTTCTTC
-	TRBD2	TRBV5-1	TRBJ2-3	CASSLTSGRLDTQYF	TGCGCCAGCAGCTTGACTAGCGGGAGGTTAGATACGCAGTATTTT
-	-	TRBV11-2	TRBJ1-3	CASSLGILGNTIYF	TGTGCCAGCAGCTTAGGTATTCTCGGAAACACCATATATTTT
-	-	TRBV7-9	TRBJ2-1	CASSDISGSSYNEQFF	TGTGCCAGCAGCGACATTAGCGGCAGCTCCTACAATGAGCAGTTCTTC
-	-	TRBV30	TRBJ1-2	CAWTQHQSPYRYTF	TGTGCCTGGACGCAACACCAGTCCCCCTATCGCTACACCTTC
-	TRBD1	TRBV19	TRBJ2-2	CASSPTGTGVTGELFF	TGTGCCAGTAGCCCTACAGGGACAGGGGTCACCGGGGAGCTGTTTTTT
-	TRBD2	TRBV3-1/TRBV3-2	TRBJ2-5	CASSPGLAGHQETQYF	TGTGCCAGCAGCCCAGGACTAGCGGGACACCAAGAGACCCAGTACTTC
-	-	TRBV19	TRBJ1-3	CATQQGYSGNTIYF	TGTGCCACACAACAGGGTTACTCTGGAAACACCATATATTTT
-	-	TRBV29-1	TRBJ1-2	CSVGGEGYTF	TGCAGCGTTGGGGGGGAAGGCTACACCTTC
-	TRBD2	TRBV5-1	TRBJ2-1	CASKEATSGSYEQFF	TGCGCCAGCAAGGAGGCGACTAGCGGGAGTTATGAGCAGTTCTTC
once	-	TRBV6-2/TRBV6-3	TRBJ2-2	CASSLANTGELFF	TGTGCCAGCAGTCTAGCGAACACCGGGGAGCTGTTTTTT
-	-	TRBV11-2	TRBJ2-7	CASSFGTTAYEQYF	TGTGCCAGCAGCTTTGGGACGACGGCCTACGAGCAGTACTTC
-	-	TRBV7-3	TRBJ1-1	CASSLRGRTTEAFF	TGTGCCAGCAGCTTAAGGGGGAGGACAACTGAAGCTTTCTTT
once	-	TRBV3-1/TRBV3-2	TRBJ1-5	CASSPSRHGQPQHF	TGTGCCAGCAGCCCTTCGAGACACGGTCAGCCCCAGCATTTT
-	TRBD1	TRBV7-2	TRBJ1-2	CASSDRALTGGRGYTF	TGTGCCAGCAGCGATAGAGCCCTCACAGGGGGGAGAGGCTACACCTTC
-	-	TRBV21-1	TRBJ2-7	CASSKVLRDGSYEQYF	TGTGCCAGCAGCAAAGTGCTCCGGGACGGATCCTACGAGCAGTACTTC
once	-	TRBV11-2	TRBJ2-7	CASNRGAREQYF	TGTGCCAGCAATCGCGGAGCCAGGGAGCAGTACTTC
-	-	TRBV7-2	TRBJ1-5	CASSFEGGQPQHF	TGTGCCAGCAGCTTTGAGGGGGGACAGCCCCAGCATTTT
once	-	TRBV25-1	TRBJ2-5	CASKENRYQETQYF	TGTGCCAGCAAGGAGAACAGGTACCAAGAGACCCAGTACTTC
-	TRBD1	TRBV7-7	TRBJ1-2	CASSLGEWGQGGYGYTF	TGTGCCAGCAGCTTAGGAGAATGGGGGCAGGGGGGTTATGGCTACACCTTC
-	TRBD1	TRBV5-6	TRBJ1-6	CASSLGQGARTLHF	TGTGCCAGCAGCTTGGGACAGGGGGCAAGAACCCTCCACTTT
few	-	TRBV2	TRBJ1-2	CASGDGPGGYGYTF	TGTGCCAGCGGGGACGGCCCTGGGGGCTATGGCTACACCTTC
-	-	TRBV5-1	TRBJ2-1	CASSPTAGPLNNEQFF	TGCGCCAGCAGCCCCACGGCTGGTCCCCTTAACAATGAGCAGTTCTTC
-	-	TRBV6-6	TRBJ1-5	CASSFGHGGSNQPQHF	TGTGCCAGCAGTTTCGGCCACGGGGGAAGCAATCAGCCCCAGCATTTT
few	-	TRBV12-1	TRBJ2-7	CASSFRRDRGAYEQYF	TGTGCCAGCAGCTTTCGCCGGGACAGGGGTGCCTACGAGCAGTACTTC
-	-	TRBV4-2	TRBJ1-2	CASSPSRGQGGGYTF	TGTGCCAGCAGCCCGAGTAGGGGTCAGGGAGGTGGCTACACCTTC
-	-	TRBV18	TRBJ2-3	CASSPSQGSTDTQYF	TGTGCCAGCTCACCCTCTCAGGGTAGCACAGATACGCAGTATTTT
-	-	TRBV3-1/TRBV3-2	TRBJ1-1	CASSQDRLAFF	TGTGCCAGCAGCCAAGATCGGCTAGCTTTCTTT
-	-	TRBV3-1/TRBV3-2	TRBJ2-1	CASSQGGARGLPPNEQFF	TGTGCCAGCAGCCAAGGAGGGGCGCGGGGTTTGCCACCCAATGAGCAGTTCTTC
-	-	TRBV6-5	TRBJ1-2	CASSYRGPNYGYTF	TGTGCCAGCAGTTACAGGGGACCCAACTATGGCTACACCTTC
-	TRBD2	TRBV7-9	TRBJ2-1	CASKRGGAAYNEQFF	TGTGCCAGCAAACGCGGGGGGGCAGCCTACAATGAGCAGTTCTTC
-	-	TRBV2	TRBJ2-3	CASSTGRLASTDTQYF	TGTGCCAGCAGTACGGGACGGCTAGCAAGTACAGATACGCAGTATTTT
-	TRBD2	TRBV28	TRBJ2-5	CASSLRGAGETQYF	TGTGCCAGCAGTTTGCGGGGGGCAGGAGAGACCCAGTACTTC
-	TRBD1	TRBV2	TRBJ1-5	CASNGQGGQPQHF	TGTGCCAGCAACGGACAGGGGGGTCAGCCCCAGCATTTT